A single count supports the clone carrying this T cell receptor (beta chain). What it binds is unknown. Assay used: immunoSEQ multiplex PCR; TCRdb lists only in-frame clones, some missing. Of about 160,000 clones listed, approximately 89% were seen once; the top ten hold about a tenth. This sample was taken from a study of cytomegalovirus exposure and HLA in healthy donors. Study outcomes and limitations: Subsequent analysis of the approximately 110 validation repertoires found a tendency for first-cohort TCR clusters to co-occur.

CDR3 size: 18 residues. Trimming at V came to 4 bases and at J to 0 bases, leaving 8 bases not matched to a gene. From germline, CDR1 is LGHNA and CDR2 YNFKEQ. The chain joins TRBV4-2 to TRBJ2-7; 14 bases are a match to TRBD2. The origin of this receptor is a woman aged 18-29 years in good health and CMV-seropositive. Sequenced material: PBMCs. The CDR3 nucleotides read TGTGCCAGCAGCCCGGGACTAGCGGGAGCGTCGGGCTCCTACGAGCAGTACTTC. Its translation: CASSPGLAGASGSYEQYF.